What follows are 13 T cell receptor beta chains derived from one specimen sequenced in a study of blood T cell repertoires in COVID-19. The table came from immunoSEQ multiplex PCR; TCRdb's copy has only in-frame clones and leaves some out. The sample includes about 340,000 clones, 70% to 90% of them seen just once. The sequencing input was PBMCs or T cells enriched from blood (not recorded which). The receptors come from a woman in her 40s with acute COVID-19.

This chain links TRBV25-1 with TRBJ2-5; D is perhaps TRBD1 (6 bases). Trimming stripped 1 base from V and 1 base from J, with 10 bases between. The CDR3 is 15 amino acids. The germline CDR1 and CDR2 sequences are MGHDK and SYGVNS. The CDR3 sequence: CASSESRRGQETQYF. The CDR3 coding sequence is TGTGCCAGCAGTGAATCTCGCAGGGGCCAAGAGACCCAGTACTTC.

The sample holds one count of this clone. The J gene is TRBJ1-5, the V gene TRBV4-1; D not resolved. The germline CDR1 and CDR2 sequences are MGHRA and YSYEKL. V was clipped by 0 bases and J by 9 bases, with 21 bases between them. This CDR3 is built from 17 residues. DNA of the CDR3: TGCGCCAGCAGCCAAGATCAGTCGACCGTGAAAACGGGGCCCCAGCATTTT. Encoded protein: CASSQDQSTVKTGPQHF.

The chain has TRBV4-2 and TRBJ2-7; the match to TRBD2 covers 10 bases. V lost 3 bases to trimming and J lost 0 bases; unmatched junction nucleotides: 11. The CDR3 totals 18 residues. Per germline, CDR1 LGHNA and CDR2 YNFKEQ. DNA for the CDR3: TGTGCCAGCAGCCAGGGGGGGCTAGCGGGAGTTCACTCCTACGAGCAGTACTTC. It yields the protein CASSQGGLAGVHSYEQYF.

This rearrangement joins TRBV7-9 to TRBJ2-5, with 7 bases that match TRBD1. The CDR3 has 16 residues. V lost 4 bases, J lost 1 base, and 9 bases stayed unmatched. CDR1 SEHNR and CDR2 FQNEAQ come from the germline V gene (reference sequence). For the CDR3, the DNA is TGTGCCAGCAGCTCCACAGTCGGGACAGCCCAAGAGACCCAGTACTTC. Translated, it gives CASSSTVGTAQETQYF. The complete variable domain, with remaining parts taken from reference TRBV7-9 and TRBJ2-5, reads DTGVSQNPRHKITKRGQNVTFRCDPISEHNRLYWYRQTLGQGPEFLTYFQNEAQLEKSRLLSDRFSAERPKGSFSTLEIQRTEQGDSAMYLCASSSTVGTAQETQYFGPGTRLLVL.

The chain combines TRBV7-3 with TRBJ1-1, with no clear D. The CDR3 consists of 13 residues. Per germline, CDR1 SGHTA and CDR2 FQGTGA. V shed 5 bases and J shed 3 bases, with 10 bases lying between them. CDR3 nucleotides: TGTGCCAGCAGCAAACGACGGGACACTGAAGCTTTCTTT. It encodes CASSKRRDTEAFF.

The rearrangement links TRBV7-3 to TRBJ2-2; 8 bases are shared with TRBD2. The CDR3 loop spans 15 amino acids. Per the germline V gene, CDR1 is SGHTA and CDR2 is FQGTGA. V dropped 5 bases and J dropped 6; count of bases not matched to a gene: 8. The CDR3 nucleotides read TGTGCCAGCAGCCCCCGGACTAGCTCGCCCGGGGAGCTGTTTTTT. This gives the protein CASSPRTSSPGELFF.

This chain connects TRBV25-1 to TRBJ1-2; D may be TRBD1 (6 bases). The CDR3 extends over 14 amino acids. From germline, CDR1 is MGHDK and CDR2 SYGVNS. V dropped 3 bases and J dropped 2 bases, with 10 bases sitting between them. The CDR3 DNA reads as TGTGCCAGCAGTGAGGGGCAGGGGAACTATGGCTACACCTTC. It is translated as CASSEGQGNYGYTF.

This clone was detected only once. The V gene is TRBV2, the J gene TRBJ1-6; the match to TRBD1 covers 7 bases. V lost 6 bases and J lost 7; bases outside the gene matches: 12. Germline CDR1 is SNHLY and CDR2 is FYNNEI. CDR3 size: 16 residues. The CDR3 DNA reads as TGTGCCAGCAGCGAGACAAAAGGGGGCAGAAATTCACCCCTCCACTTT. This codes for CASSETKGGRNSPLHF. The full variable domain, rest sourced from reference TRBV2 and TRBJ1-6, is EPEVTQTPSHQVTQMGQEVILRCVPISNHLYFYWYRQILGQKVEFLVSFYNNEISEKSEIFDDQFSVERPDGSNFTLKIRSTKLEDSAMYFCASSETKGGRNSPLHFGNGTRLTVT.

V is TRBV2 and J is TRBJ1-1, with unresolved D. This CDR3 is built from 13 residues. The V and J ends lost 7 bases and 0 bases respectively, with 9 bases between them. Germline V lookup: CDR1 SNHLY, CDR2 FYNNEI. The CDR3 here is CASTTSMNTEAFF. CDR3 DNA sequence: TGTGCCAGCACCACCAGTATGAACACTGAAGCTTTCTTT.

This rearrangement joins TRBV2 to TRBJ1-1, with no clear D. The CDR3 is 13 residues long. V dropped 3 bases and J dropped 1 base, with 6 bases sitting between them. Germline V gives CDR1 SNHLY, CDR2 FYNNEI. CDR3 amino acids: CASSDEPNTEAFF. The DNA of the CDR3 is TGTGCCAGCAGTGACGAGCCGAACACTGAAGCTTTCTTT. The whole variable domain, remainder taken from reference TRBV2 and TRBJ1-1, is EPEVTQTPSHQVTQMGQEVILRCVPISNHLYFYWYRQILGQKVEFLVSFYNNEISEKSEIFDDQFSVERPDGSNFTLKIRSTKLEDSAMYFCASSDEPNTEAFFGQGTRLTVV.

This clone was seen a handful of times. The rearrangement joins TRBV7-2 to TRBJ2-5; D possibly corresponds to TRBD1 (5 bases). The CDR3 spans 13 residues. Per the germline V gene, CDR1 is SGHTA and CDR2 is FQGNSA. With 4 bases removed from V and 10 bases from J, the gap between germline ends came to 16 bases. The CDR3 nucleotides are TGTGCCAGCAGCTCACGTCAGGGAATCGTCCAGTACTTC. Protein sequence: CASSSRQGIVQYF.

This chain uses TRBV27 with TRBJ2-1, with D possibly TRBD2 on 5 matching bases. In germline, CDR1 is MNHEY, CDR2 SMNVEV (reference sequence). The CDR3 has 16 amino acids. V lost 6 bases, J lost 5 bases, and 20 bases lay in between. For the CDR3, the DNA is TGTGCCAGCAGATCGATGGGCGGGCCTAATAACAATGAGCAGTTCTTC. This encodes CASRSMGGPNNNEQFF.

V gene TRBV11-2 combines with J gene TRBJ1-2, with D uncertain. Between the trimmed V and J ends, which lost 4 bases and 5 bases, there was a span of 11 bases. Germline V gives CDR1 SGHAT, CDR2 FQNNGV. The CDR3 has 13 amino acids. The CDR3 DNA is TGTGCCAGCAGCTCAAGCTCGGGATATGGCTACACCTTC. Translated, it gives CASSSSSGYGYTF. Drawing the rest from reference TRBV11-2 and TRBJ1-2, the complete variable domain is EAGVAQSPRYKIIEKRQSVAFWCNPISGHATLYWYQQILGQGPKLLIQFQNNGVVDDSQLPKDRFSAERLKGVDSTLKIQPAKLEDSAVYLCASSSSSGYGYTFGSGTRLTVV.